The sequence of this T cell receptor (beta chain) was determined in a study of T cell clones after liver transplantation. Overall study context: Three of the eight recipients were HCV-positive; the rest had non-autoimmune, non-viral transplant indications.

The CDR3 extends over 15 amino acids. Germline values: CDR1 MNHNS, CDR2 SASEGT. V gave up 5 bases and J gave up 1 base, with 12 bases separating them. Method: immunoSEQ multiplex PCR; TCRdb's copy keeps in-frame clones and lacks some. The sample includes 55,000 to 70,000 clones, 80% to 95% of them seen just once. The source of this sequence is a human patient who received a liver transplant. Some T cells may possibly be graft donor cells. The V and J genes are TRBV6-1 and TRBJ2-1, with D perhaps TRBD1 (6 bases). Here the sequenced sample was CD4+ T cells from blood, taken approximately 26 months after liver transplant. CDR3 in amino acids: CASSLQGRSYNEQFF. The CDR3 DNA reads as TGTGCCAGCAGTTTACAGGGAAGGTCCTACAATGAGCAGTTCTTC.